This paragraph covers one T cell receptor (beta chain) sequence. Antigen: not known. One entry per CDR3 protein results from TCRdb running MiXCR on the RT-PCR reads. The sample includes hundreds of thousands of distinct CDR3 sequences, approximately 17% of them seen just once. The data derive from a study of response to subunit inactivated influenza vaccine. The germline V gene has CDR1 SGHAT and CDR2 FQDESV (reference sequence). CDR3 length: 18 amino acids. V shed 1 base, J shed 1 base, and the junction held 6 bases outside the gene matches. General study results and limits: The authors proposed limited new T cell recruitment per seasonal influenza vaccination.

The clonotype originates from a man aged 50-59 years who received an inactivated influenza vaccine. The material was PBMCs from blood, obtained around 5 days after vaccination. The gene calls are TRBV11-1 and TRBJ2-1; 11 nucleotides line up with TRBD2. CDR3: CASSLGKLAGESYNEQFF. The CDR3 DNA sequence: TGTGCCAGCAGCTTAGGAAAACTAGCGGGGGAATCCTACAATGAGCAGTTCTTC.